Reported below is one TCR beta chain. The specificity of this receptor is unknown. No much larger clone is present one base from it, and per-base qualities are unavailable. Libraries were built with 5' RACE. TCRdb lists the instrument as Illumina HiSeq 2500. A second 7 to 11 cycle PCR used a sample-barcoded 5' primer and a J-beta primer mix. A template-switch 5' adaptor carrying 12 random nucleotides introduced a unique molecular identifier onto each TCR beta cDNA molecule. Each sample yielded at least 3 million CDR3-containing paired-end reads. The Mint cDNA synthesis kit, primed by a TRBC-specific oligonucleotide, was used to synthesize first-strand cDNA from all RNA. Following uracil-DNA glycosylase treatment, all cDNA underwent a first 18-cycle PCR with the universal primers M1SS and BC2_uni_R. In the paper's pipeline: For normalization, 1 million high-quality reads were randomly selected from each sample, with every read carrying a distinct molecular identifier. Reads with shared molecular identifiers were discarded instead of being binned into consensus sequences. MiTCR, run with a Q25 quality threshold and the strictest error-elimination algorithm, handled CDR3 identification, clonotype clustering and error correction. Lower-bound total TCR beta diversity was estimated with a nonparametric unseen species model using Euler transformation. In TCRdb, the public reads were trimmed at Q25 with fastp and aligned with MiXCR, with productive beta chains retained. Under each unique CDR3 protein, matching rows form one entry showing the most common genes and DNA. For this entry, the V and J calls and clone size follow TCRdb and not the study's own pipeline. The sample yields 950,000 to 1,200,000 distinct CDR3 sequences; more than 30% were counted once. The ten largest clones add up to 10% to 15% of the sample.

The record originates from a study of blood T cells in healthy people across ages (dated by TCRdb to between 2014 and 2017). Background on the whole study: In model experiments, template switching captured about one uniquely barcoded TCR beta cDNA molecule for every two T cells. To avoid experimental bias, donors of different ages were distributed randomly across sequencing lanes. Donors were grouped into four age groups: young (average about 15 years), middle-aged (about 38), aged (approximately 58) and long-lived (just over 80). To track age-related changes in TCR beta repertoire diversity, the study relied on deep sequencing normalized with unique cDNA molecular identifiers. Two additional independent replicas of 1 million unique cDNA reads from the same blood draw were analyzed for two donors (one aged 18 to 30 and one aged 80 or older).

From a lookup of the germline V gene, CDR1 and CDR2 are SGHRS and YFSETQ. Including cysteine and phenylalanine, the CDR3 has 14 amino acids. Of the read, only the CDR3 DNA is kept; its 42 bases are in frame from base 1. General conclusions and limits of the study: Because donor CMV infection status was unknown, age-related changes in expanded clonotypes were potentially confounded. Compared with the aged group, the long-lived group had more naive CD4+ T cells, fewer expanded clones and increased TCR diversity, suggesting age selection. Observed TCR beta diversity correlated strongly with the percentage of naive T cells measured by flow cytometry. Estimates of total diversity from one million sequenced T cells were regarded as lower bounds and underestimates. As age increased, observed TCR beta diversity per million T cells dropped in a roughly linear way, and a significant reduction was already evident by age around 41. Bulk unsorted PBMC profiling prevented conclusive comparison of naive and antigen-experienced compartments.

Donors were 35 to 40 systemically healthy Caucasian individuals from Russia aged roughly 6 to 95 years. About 10 milliliters of peripheral blood were drawn from each donor into EDTA-treated Vacutainer tubes. Ficoll-Paque density-gradient centrifugation was used to isolate PBMCs, with at least 7 million per sample. Trizol reagent was used to extract total RNA from the PBMCs, yielding at least 5 micrograms per sample. For every donor, an aliquot of PBMCs went through flow cytometry to measure the percentages of naive CD45RAhigh/CD27high T cells. This receptor was taken from a man in his late teens or twenties in good health. The chain is made from TRBV5-1 and TRBJ2-1, with the D gene possibly TRBD1 or TRBD2, each one fitting 5 bases. The J call may be wrong; the DNA end is better matched by TRBJ2-7. The sequencing sample was made of blood. The base sequence is TGCGCCAGCAGTGTTACGGGGCTAGACAATGAGCAGTACTTC. Translated, it gives CASSVTGLDNEQYF.